What follows are 25 T cell receptor beta chains derived from one specimen sequenced in a study of a mutant IDH1 vaccine in newly diagnosed glioma. Indicated time point: week 35, safety follow-up. Mutant IDH1 20-mer peptide, at 300 ug, made up each vaccine dose, with topical imiquimod. These receptors' targets are unknown. TCRdb's copy holds only in-frame clones and misses some; the assay was immunoSEQ multiplex PCR. Seen here are about 56,000 clones, around 85% observed once, and the top ten hold around 1.5%. This specimen was PBMCs, taken from a glioma patient whose treatment included an IDH1 peptide vaccine. The origin of the receptors is a man between 35 and 55 years old with glioma.

CDR3 in DNA: TGCGCCAGCAGCCCGTTCCCCACTAGCTCGGAGACCCAGTACTTC. This gives the protein CASSPFPTSSETQYF. The gene calls are TRBV4-3 and TRBJ2-5; possible D gene TRBD2, 6 bases. This CDR3 is 15 amino acids long. Trimming took off 4 bases at V and 5 bases at J, with 17 bases between the two ends. The germline CDR1 and CDR2 sequences are LGHNA and YSLEER.

This chain joins TRBV10-2 and TRBJ2-3; tentative D call: TRBD2 (6 bases). Germline values: CDR1 WSHSY, CDR2 SAAADI. V lost 6 bases and J 0 bases, leaving 7 bases between the germline ends. This CDR3 spans 13 amino acids. CDR3 sequence (DNA): TGCGCCAGCAGGGGGGGAAGCACAGATACGCAGTATTTT. Protein product: CASRGGSTDTQYF.

This sequence joins TRBV7-2 and TRBJ2-7, with TRBD2 matching 13 bases. J was trimmed by 3 bases and V by 1 base; bases with no gene match: 3. The CDR3 loop spans 16 amino acids. Germline values: CDR1 SGHTA, CDR2 FQGNSA. CDR3 sequence: CASSLDGLAGDYEQYF. In DNA form, the CDR3 reads TGTGCCAGCAGCTTAGACGGACTAGCGGGGGACTACGAGCAGTACTTC.

The rearrangement uses TRBV7-6 and TRBJ2-2; D remains ambiguous. This CDR3 region has 16 residues. Germline loops: CDR1 SGHVS, CDR2 FNYEAQ. The V end lost 6 bases, the J end lost 6 bases, and 20 bases lay between the germline ends. This CDR3 is CASRVEARRSSGELFF. The CDR3 DNA is TGTGCCAGCAGGGTAGAGGCTAGAAGGTCCTCCGGGGAGCTGTTTTTT. The whole variable domain, remainder taken from reference TRBV7-6 and TRBJ2-2, is GAGVSQSPRYKVTKRGQDVALRCDPISGHVSLYWYRQALGQGPEFLTYFNYEAQQDKSGLPNDRFSAERPEGSISTLTIQRTEQRDSAMYRCASRVEARRSSGELFFGEGSRLTVL.

The CDR3 DNA follows: TGTGCCAGCAGCACCGGGACTAGCAGTTTAAATGAGCAGTTCTTC. It encodes CASSTGTSSLNEQFF. The V gene is TRBV7-9, the J gene TRBJ2-1; 9 bases agree with TRBD2. This CDR3 has 15 residues. Germline V lookup: CDR1 SEHNR, CDR2 FQNEAQ (reference sequence). The J segment lost 7 bases and the V segment lost 5 bases, leaving 9 bases of the junction unmatched.

The chain couples TRBV14 to TRBJ2-7; the D call may be TRBD1 or TRBD2 (5 bases each). V lost 4 bases, J lost 7 bases, and 14 bases lay in between. CDR1 is SGHDN and CDR2 is FVKESK in the germline V gene. The CDR3 covers 13 residues. Here the CDR3 DNA reads TGTGCCAGCAGCCGGGGGAATGTTCGGGAGCAGTACTTC. It yields the protein CASSRGNVREQYF.

CDR3 sequence: CAISEGVWGSGNTIYF. Written as DNA, the CDR3 is TGTGCCATCAGTGAGGGGGTTTGGGGCTCTGGAAACACCATATATTTT. The chain employs TRBV10-3 and TRBJ1-3, with unresolved D. Trimming removed 2 bases at V and 0 bases at J, with 11 bases between. Germline V gene data show CDR1 as ENHRY and CDR2 as SYGVKD. The CDR3 contains 16 residues.

The chain combines TRBV6-8 with TRBJ1-5; weak D call: TRBD1 (5 bases). CDR3 length: 13 residues. The V and J ends lost 6 bases and 7 bases respectively, with 13 bases between them. Germline V CDR1 and CDR2: MNHGY, SAAAGT. The CDR3 DNA follows: TGTGCCAGCAGAGGGACCGAAGGCCAGCCCCAGCATTTT. Protein sequence: CASRGTEGQPQHF.

The chain joins TRBV5-8 to TRBJ2-5; D gene uncertain. V lost 4 bases and J lost 1, with 14 bases in between. The CDR3 loop spans 15 amino acids. Germline V gives CDR1 SGHTS, CDR2 YDEGEE. The CDR3 here is CASSPGVELQETQYF. In nucleotides, the CDR3 is TGTGCCAGCAGCCCTGGGGTGGAACTCCAAGAGACCCAGTACTTC.

The chain is built from TRBV5-1 and TRBJ1-2, with D possibly TRBD1 on 5 matching bases. The CDR3 covers 14 residues. The ends were cut back, 1 base at V and 1 base at J, with 8 bases in the middle. Germline CDR1 is SGHRS and CDR2 is YFSETQ. The CDR3 spells CASSLTGVNYGYTF. DNA for the CDR3: TGCGCCAGCAGCTTGACAGGTGTTAACTATGGCTACACCTTC.

The chain employs TRBV2 and TRBJ2-7; the D gene is possibly TRBD1 (6 bases). The CDR3 extends over 15 amino acids. The germline gives CDR1 SNHLY, CDR2 FYNNEI. V was trimmed by 8 bases and J by 0 bases, leaving 17 bases between them. CDR3 in DNA: TGTGCCAGCCTGTCTCTACAGGGCGCCTCCTACGAGCAGTACTTC. This gives the protein CASLSLQGASYEQYF.

J is TRBJ2-7 and V is TRBV7-2, with D tentatively TRBD1 (6 bases). CDR3 size: 12 residues. The ends were cut back, 5 bases at V and 13 bases at J, with 18 bases in the middle. In germline, CDR1 is SGHTA, CDR2 FQGNSA. This CDR3 is CASSHQYGQLYF. The CDR3 DNA reads TGTGCCAGCAGCCATCAATATGGACAGCTTTACTTC.

The V call is TRBV7-2, the J call TRBJ2-7, with 7 bases lining up with TRBD2. CDR3 size: 12 residues. V was clipped by 5 bases and J by 5 bases; unmatched bases: 3. Looked up from germline, CDR1 is SGHTA and CDR2 is FQGNSA. For the CDR3, the DNA is TGTGCCAGCAGCCCTCGGGGGGACGAGCAGTACTTC. It yields the protein CASSPRGDEQYF.

This clone occurred once. The chain joins TRBV5-6 to TRBJ1-2; D call uncertain. Germline values: CDR1 SGHDT, CDR2 YYEEEE. This CDR3 is 12 amino acids long. Trimming pared 1 base from V and 4 bases from J, leaving 5 bases between. CDR3: CASSLLPYGYTF. For the CDR3, the DNA is TGTGCCAGCAGCTTGCTGCCCTATGGCTACACCTTC.

This rearrangement joins TRBV5-1 to TRBJ2-1; D might be TRBD2 (5 bases). Germline V gene sequence: CDR1 SGHRS, CDR2 YFSETQ. V lost 6 bases and J 0 bases, leaving 10 bases between the germline ends. The CDR3 length is 14 residues. The CDR3 loop reads CASKGTSSYNEQFF. The CDR3 nucleotides read TGCGCCAGCAAGGGCACTAGCTCCTACAATGAGCAGTTCTTC.

V gene TRBV9 combines with J gene TRBJ1-1, with D unclear. The CDR3 spans 14 residues. Per the germline V gene, CDR1 is SGDLS and CDR2 is YYNGEE. V lost 4 bases and J lost 0, with 10 bases in between. The CDR3 DNA is TGTGCCAGCAGCTTCAGTGGCCTGAACACTGAAGCTTTCTTT. Its protein is CASSFSGLNTEAFF.

V and J are TRBV5-1 and TRBJ2-1, with 11 bases that match TRBD2. Germline CDR1 and CDR2: SGHRS and YFSETQ. The CDR3 totals 16 residues. The V and J ends lost 0 bases and 6 bases, in that order; junction bases with no gene match: 5. For the CDR3, the DNA is TGCGCCAGCAGCTTGGAGGGAACTAGCGGGAGCAATGAGCAGTTCTTC. Its translation: CASSLEGTSGSNEQFF.

The chain couples TRBV14 to TRBJ2-7; maybe TRBD1 (5 bases). The germline CDR1 and CDR2 sequences are SGHDN and FVKESK. V shed 2 bases and J shed 5 bases, with 10 bases lying between them. The CDR3 spans 13 residues. The CDR3 protein is CASSQWSGNEQYF. The DNA of the CDR3 is TGTGCCAGCAGCCAATGGTCAGGGAACGAGCAGTACTTC.

The V gene is TRBV28, the J gene TRBJ2-7, with a tentative D call TRBD1 (6 bases). This CDR3 region has 17 residues. Germline values: CDR1 MDHEN, CDR2 SYDVKM. V lost 2 bases, J lost 7 bases, and 24 bases lay in between. CDR3 nucleotide sequence: TGTGCCAGCAGTTTAGTTGGAGCTTGGGGGCTCCGGGGAGAGCAGTACTTC. Protein: CASSLVGAWGLRGEQYF.

The rearrangement links TRBV9 to TRBJ2-7; D is perhaps TRBD1 (6 bases). This CDR3 has 15 residues. The V gene's germline CDR1 is SGDLS and CDR2 YYNGEE. V was shortened by 3 bases and J by 1 base, with 14 bases between the two germline ends. The CDR3 region has the DNA TGTGCCAGCAGCGCCTGGGACAACCCTTCCTACGAGCAGTACTTC. This gives the protein CASSAWDNPSYEQYF.

This clone was recorded only once. The chain has TRBV7-2 and TRBJ1-1, with D unresolved. The V and J ends lost 2 bases and 4 bases respectively, with 11 bases between them. The CDR3 consists of 14 residues. Germline V gives CDR1 SGHTA, CDR2 FQGNSA. The CDR3 DNA reads TGTGCCAGCAGCTTAACTGGGCGTGGCACTGAAGCTTTCTTT. Its protein is CASSLTGRGTEAFF.

The chain has TRBV2 and TRBJ2-7, with D perhaps matching TRBD2 (5 bases). CDR3 length: 14 amino acids. Germline V gene data show CDR1 as SNHLY and CDR2 as FYNNEI. Between the trimmed V and J ends, which lost 5 bases and 6 bases, there was a span of 17 bases. The CDR3 DNA reads TGTGCCAGCAGTATAGTAGCGAGACCCGTCGAGCAGTACTTC. This sequence encodes CASSIVARPVEQYF. Using reference TRBV2 and TRBJ2-7 for the parts outside the CDR3, the full variable domain is EPEVTQTPSHQVTQMGQEVILRCVPISNHLYFYWYRQILGQKVEFLVSFYNNEISEKSEIFDDQFSVERPDGSNFTLKIRSTKLEDSAMYFCASSIVARPVEQYFGPGTRLTVT.

The chain carries TRBV28 and TRBJ1-5; the D gene is possibly TRBD1 (5 bases). V lost 2 bases and J lost 6, with 17 bases in between. This CDR3 spans 16 amino acids. Germline V lookup: CDR1 MDHEN, CDR2 SYDVKM. CDR3 nucleotide sequence: TGTGCCAGCAGTTTAATAAAGGGGCAGGGTGGTCAGCCCCAGCATTTT. This sequence encodes CASSLIKGQGGQPQHF.

This chain links TRBV10-3 with TRBJ1-4; 7 bases are shared with TRBD1. Trimming took 6 bases from V and 5 from J; bases not matched to a gene: 3. The CDR3 totals 13 residues. Germline V gives CDR1 ENHRY, CDR2 SYGVKD. The CDR3 nucleotides are TGTGCCATCAGGAGGGACAGCAATGAAAAACTGTTTTTT. It yields the protein CAIRRDSNEKLFF.

The chain employs TRBV7-2 and TRBJ2-2; 7 bases are a match to TRBD2. Per the germline V gene, CDR1 is SGHTA and CDR2 is FQGNSA. The CDR3 is 14 amino acids. V dropped 5 bases and J dropped 7; count of bases not matched to a gene: 7. The CDR3 DNA reads TGTGCCAGCAGCCCCGCACTAGCGAGCGGGGAGCTGTTTTTT. Amino acids: CASSPALASGELFF.